This T cell receptor (beta chain) was observed in a study of T cell responses to AZD1222 COVID-19 vaccine. The CDR3 loop spans 15 amino acids. V shed 3 bases and J shed 4 bases, with 14 bases lying between them. Germline V gene lookup returns CDR1 SGHRS and CDR2 YFSETQ. Produced via immunoSEQ multiplex PCR; TCRdb's table is partial and in-frame only. The sample has under 150,000 clones; about 91% are singletons. The receptor's source is an adult in good health. The chain has TRBV5-1 and TRBJ1-3; D may be TRBD1 (5 bases). This specimen was peripheral blood, taken on day 0 of AZD1222 vaccination. DNA of the CDR3: TGCGCCAGCAGCTCCAGGGTAGGCTCAGGAAACACCATATATTTT. Translation gives CASSSRVGSGNTIYF.